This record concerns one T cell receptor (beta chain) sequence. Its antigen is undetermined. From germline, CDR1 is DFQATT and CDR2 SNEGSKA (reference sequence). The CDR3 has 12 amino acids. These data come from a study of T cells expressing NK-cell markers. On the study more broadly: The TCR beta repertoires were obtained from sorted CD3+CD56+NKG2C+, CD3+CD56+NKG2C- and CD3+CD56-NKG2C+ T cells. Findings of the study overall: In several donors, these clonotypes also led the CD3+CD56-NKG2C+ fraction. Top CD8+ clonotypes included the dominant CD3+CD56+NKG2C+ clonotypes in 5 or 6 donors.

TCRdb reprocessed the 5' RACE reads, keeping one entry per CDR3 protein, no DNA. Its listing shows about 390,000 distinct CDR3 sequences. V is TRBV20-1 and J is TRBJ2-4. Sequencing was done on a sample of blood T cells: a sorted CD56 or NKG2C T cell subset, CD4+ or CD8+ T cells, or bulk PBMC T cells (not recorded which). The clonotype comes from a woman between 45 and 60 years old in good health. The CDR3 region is CSAQEVGNIQYF.